The clone carrying this T cell receptor (beta chain) was observed many times. This sample's time point: sample taken at primary tumor resection. TCRs were sequenced from unsorted whole RNA of tumor, nontumor lung or PBMC. This specimen comes from a study of spatial heterogeneity in lung cancer. TCRdb reprocessed the 5' RACE reads with MiXCR, giving one entry per CDR3 protein. This table holds over 6,500 distinct CDR3 sequences, around 3.8% found once. The material sequenced was normal lung tissue next to the tumor, taken at surgery. The sequence was obtained from a female donor with early-stage non-small cell lung cancer.

CDR3 nucleotide sequence: TGTGCCAGCAGGACTAGCCTGGGCACAGATACGCAGTATTTT. Translation gives CASRTSLGTDTQYF. The gene calls are TRBV27 and TRBJ2-3; TRBD2 aligns across 7 bases. CDR1 and CDR2 (germline): MNHEY, SMNVEV (reference sequence). V trimming: 6 bases; J trimming: 1 base; junction bases outside the gene matches: 4. The CDR3 contains 14 residues.